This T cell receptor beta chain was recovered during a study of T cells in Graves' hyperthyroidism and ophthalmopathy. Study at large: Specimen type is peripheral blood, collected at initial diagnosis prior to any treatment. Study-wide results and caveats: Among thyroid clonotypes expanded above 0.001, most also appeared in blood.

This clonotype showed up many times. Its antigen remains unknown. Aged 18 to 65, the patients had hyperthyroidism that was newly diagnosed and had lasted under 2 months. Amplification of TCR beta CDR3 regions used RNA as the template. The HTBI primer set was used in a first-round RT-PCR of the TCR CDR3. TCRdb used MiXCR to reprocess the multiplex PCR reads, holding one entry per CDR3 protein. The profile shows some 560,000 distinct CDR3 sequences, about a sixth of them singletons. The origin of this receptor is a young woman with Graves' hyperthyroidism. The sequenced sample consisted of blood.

CDR3 coding DNA: TGTGCCACCAACGGACACGGCTCTGGGGCCAACGTCCTGACTTTC. Translation: CATNGHGSGANVLTF. The gene calls are TRBV24-1 and TRBJ2-6; D possibly corresponds to TRBD1 (5 bases). Germline CDR1 reads KGHDR; CDR2 reads SFDVKD. V lost 8 bases, J lost 0 bases, and 10 bases lay in between. The CDR3 covers 15 residues.